The 25 T cell receptor beta chains in this list originate from one sample, sequenced in a study of blood T cell repertoires in COVID-19. Clones were read by immunoSEQ multiplex PCR, and TCRdb kept only the in-frame ones, dropping some. Among fewer than 95,000 clones listed, approximately 88% were seen once. Input material: peripheral blood. Receptor source: a man in his fifties or sixties with acute or convalescent COVID-19.

V usage is TRBV29-1 and J usage is TRBJ2-7, with 11 bases identical to TRBD2. Trimming at V came to 0 bases and at J to 3 bases, leaving 4 bases not matched to a gene. The CDR3 has 15 amino acids. CDR1 and CDR2 from the germline V gene are SQVTM and ANQGSEA. This CDR3 is CSVEDLGTSGYEQYF. DNA of the CDR3: TGCAGCGTTGAAGATTTGGGGACTAGCGGCTACGAGCAGTACTTC.

This clone has more than one count but fewer than ten. The J gene is TRBJ2-3, the V gene TRBV6-5; TRBD2 matches at 9 bases. CDR1 and CDR2 (germline): MNHEY, SVGAGI. The CDR3 runs 15 residues. V was pared by 8 bases and J by 4 bases, with 10 bases of the junction left unmatched. CDR3 DNA: TGTGCCAGCGGATGGGCTAGCGGGATATCAGATACGCAGTATTTT. Its protein product is CASGWASGISDTQYF.

The genes are TRBV4-1 and TRBJ2-7; D is unclear. Germline-derived CDR1 and CDR2 are MGHRA and YSYEKL. V lost 1 base and J 0 bases, leaving 10 bases between the germline ends. The CDR3 sequence is 15 residues long. The CDR3 nucleotides are TGCGCCAGCAGCCAAGTCGAGTCACTCTCCTACGAGCAGTACTTC. This sequence encodes CASSQVESLSYEQYF.

This rearrangement joins TRBV5-4 to TRBJ2-7; 7 positions match TRBD1. The CDR3 is 15 residues long. The germline V gene has CDR1 SGHNT and CDR2 YYREEE (reference sequence). The V segment lost 4 bases and the J segment 0 bases; nucleotides outside the gene matches: 7. The CDR3 sequence: CASSRPTGSSYEQYF. The CDR3 DNA is TGTGCCAGCAGCCGCCCGACAGGGAGCTCCTACGAGCAGTACTTC.

The CDR3 protein is CASSLDSGLWDGYTF. CDR3 coding DNA: TGCGCCAGCAGCTTGGATAGCGGCCTCTGGGATGGCTACACCTTC. The gene calls are TRBV5-1 and TRBJ1-2; D unclear. CDR1 and CDR2 from the germline V gene are SGHRS and YFSETQ. Trimming took off 0 bases at V and 6 bases at J, with 15 bases between the two ends. There are 15 residues in the CDR3.

The chain joins TRBV28 to TRBJ2-7, with 10 positions matching TRBD2. The V gene end was trimmed by 7 bases and the J gene end by 3 bases; junction bases not matched to a gene: 6. The CDR3 loop spans 14 amino acids. The germline CDR1 and CDR2 sequences are MDHEN and SYDVKM. CDR3 residues: CASKIASGGYEQYF. CDR3 DNA sequence: TGTGCCAGCAAGATCGCTAGCGGGGGCTACGAGCAGTACTTC.

The chain employs TRBV11-2 and TRBJ2-5, with D possibly being TRBD2 (5 bases). Germline V gene data show CDR1 as SGHAT and CDR2 as FQNNGV. V lost 3 bases, J lost 2 bases, and 13 bases lay in between. The CDR3 consists of 15 residues. CDR3 in amino acids: CASSFRGEYQETQYF. The CDR3 DNA reads TGTGCCAGCAGCTTCCGGGGAGAATATCAAGAGACCCAGTACTTC.

V is TRBV12-3 or TRBV12-4 and J is TRBJ1-5; D is ambiguous. The CDR3 covers 12 residues. Trimming cost V 3 bases and J 6 bases, with 6 bases left between them. Here the CDR3 DNA reads TGTGCCAGCAGTTTTTTCGGTCAGCCCCAGCATTTT. Translating it yields CASSFFGQPQHF.

The V gene is TRBV5-1, the J gene TRBJ1-1; TRBD1 matches 8 bases. The V segment lost 0 bases and the J segment 4 bases; nucleotides outside the gene matches: 5. The CDR3 covers 15 residues. CDR1 is SGHRS, CDR2 YFSETQ, per germline. The CDR3 loop is CASSLATGVATEAFF. CDR3 nucleotide sequence: TGCGCCAGCAGCTTGGCGACAGGGGTGGCCACTGAAGCTTTCTTT.

The V call is TRBV6-1, the J call TRBJ2-3; D is undetermined. CDR3 length equals 11 residues. V lost 3 bases to trimming and J lost 5 bases, with 3 bases between them. Germline V gene data show CDR1 as MNHNS and CDR2 as SASEGT. CDR3 in DNA: TGTGCCAGCAGTGATCGAGATACGCAGTATTTT. It yields the protein CASSDRDTQYF.

The V and J genes are TRBV3-1 (or the pseudogene TRBV3-2) and TRBJ1-1, with TRBD1 as a possible D gene (5 bases). The CDR3 consists of 12 residues. Trimming removed 1 base at V and 7 bases at J, with 7 bases between. Germline V gives CDR1 LGHDT, CDR2 YNNKEL (reference sequence). CDR3 sequence: CASSQAQGEAFF. CDR3 sequence (DNA): TGTGCCAGCAGCCAAGCCCAGGGTGAAGCTTTCTTT.

The chain carries TRBV19 and TRBJ1-5; D not resolved. CDR1 is LNHDA and CDR2 is SQIVND in the germline V gene (reference sequence). The CDR3 loop spans 14 amino acids. V gave up 5 bases and J gave up 7 bases, with 15 bases separating them. The CDR3 region is CASSQVTGGQPQHF. Here the CDR3 DNA reads TGTGCCAGTAGTCAGGTCACGGGAGGGCAGCCCCAGCATTTT.

V and J are TRBV7-7 and TRBJ2-1; 12 nucleotides align to TRBD2. J was trimmed by 5 bases and V by 5 bases; bases with no gene match: 10. The CDR3 totals 17 residues. Germline CDR1 is SSHAT and CDR2 is FNYEAQ (reference sequence). The CDR3 sequence: CASSLRLAGEGDNEQFF. CDR3 in DNA: TGTGCCAGCAGCCTTAGACTAGCGGGAGAGGGGGACAATGAGCAGTTCTTC.

The rearrangement links TRBV29-1 to TRBJ2-2, with a weak D call TRBD1 (6 bases). Germline CDR1 SQVTM, CDR2 ANQGSEA. The CDR3 consists of 13 residues. Deletions cut 3 bases from V and 6 bases from J, with 11 bases between. This chain's CDR3 is CSVDVQGSGELFF. For the CDR3, the DNA is TGCAGCGTTGATGTGCAGGGGTCCGGGGAGCTGTTTTTT.

The J gene is TRBJ2-3, the V gene TRBV6-6; 8 bases fit TRBD1. CDR3 size: 15 residues. Germline values: CDR1 MNHNY, CDR2 SVGAGI (reference sequence). Trimming removed 5 bases from V and 0 bases from J; junction bases left unmatched: 4. This CDR3 reads CASSRTGPSTDTQYF. The CDR3, as DNA: TGTGCCAGCAGTCGGACAGGGCCTAGCACAGATACGCAGTATTTT.

The chain combines TRBV15 with TRBJ1-2; D not resolved. The V and J ends lost 5 bases and 0 bases respectively, with 7 bases between them. Germline CDR1 LNHNV, CDR2 YYDKDF (reference sequence). This CDR3 comprises 13 residues. The CDR3 nucleotides read TGTGCCACCAGCCGTGACACTAACTATGGCTACACCTTC. This sequence encodes CATSRDTNYGYTF.

The chain carries TRBV5-1 and TRBJ2-5, with 10 bases matching TRBD2. The V segment lost 9 bases and the J segment 5 bases; nucleotides outside the gene matches: 7. CDR1 SGHRS and CDR2 YFSETQ come from the germline V gene. This CDR3 is built from 13 residues. CDR3 amino acids: CATRTSGHETQYF. The CDR3 bases are TGCGCCACCCGGACTAGCGGACACGAGACCCAGTACTTC.

This chain uses TRBV5-6 with TRBJ2-2; 8 nucleotides match TRBD1. The CDR3 has 17 amino acids. The germline CDR1 and CDR2 sequences are SGHDT and YYEEEE. After removal of 3 bases from V and 5 bases from J, the junction contained 12 bases not matched to a gene. The CDR3 protein is CASSSLSRRGQTGELFF. For the CDR3, the DNA is TGTGCCAGCAGCTCCCTGTCCCGCAGGGGGCAAACCGGGGAGCTGTTTTTT. Looking up the rest from reference TRBV5-6 and TRBJ2-2 gives the full variable domain: DAGVTQSPTHLIKTRGQQVTLRCSPKSGHDTVSWYQQALGQGPQFIFQYYEEEERQRGNFPDRFSGHQFPNYSSELNVNALLLGDSALYLCASSSLSRRGQTGELFFGEGSRLTVL.

This clone was recorded only once. This sequence joins TRBV6-5 and TRBJ2-7; TRBD1 matches 8 bases. V lost 10 bases, J lost 4 bases, and 9 bases stayed unmatched. Germline V gives CDR1 MNHEY, CDR2 SVGAGI. This CDR3 has 13 amino acids. The DNA of the CDR3 is TGTGCCACTTCAGGGGGCGTCGGTTACGAGCAGTACTTC. It yields the protein CATSGGVGYEQYF.

The rearrangement links TRBV5-4 to TRBJ2-2, with D maybe TRBD2 (7 bases). V lost 4 bases to trimming and J lost 3 bases, with 16 bases between them. This CDR3 comprises 16 residues. From germline, CDR1 is SGHNT and CDR2 YYREEE (reference sequence). CDR3 sequence: CASSLGGGRDTGELFF. The DNA of the CDR3 is TGTGCCAGCAGCCTGGGCGGGGGCCGGGACACCGGGGAGCTGTTTTTT. Combining the CDR3 with reference TRBV5-4 and TRBJ2-2 gives the whole variable domain ETGVTQSPTHLIKTRGQQVTLRCSSQSGHNTVSWYQQALGQGPQFIFQYYREEENGRGNFPPRFSGLQFPNYSSELNVNALELDDSALYLCASSLGGGRDTGELFFGEGSRLTVL.

The genes are TRBV6-4 and TRBJ2-1, with 8 bases identical to TRBD2. Per the germline V gene, CDR1 is MRHNA and CDR2 is SNTAGT. This CDR3 has 13 residues. Germline trimming cut 10 bases from V and 7 bases from J; bases unmatched to any gene: 9. This chain's CDR3 is CATTGGPGNEQFF. The CDR3 DNA follows: TGTGCCACCACGGGAGGGCCTGGGAATGAGCAGTTCTTC.

The rearrangement joins TRBV4-2 to TRBJ1-2; 9 nucleotides agree with TRBD1. Per germline, CDR1 LGHNA and CDR2 YNFKEQ. The CDR3 runs 15 residues. J was trimmed by 5 bases and V by 1 base; bases with no gene match: 5. The CDR3: CASSQVGTGTYGYTF. The DNA for the CDR3 is TGTGCCAGCAGCCAAGTTGGGACAGGGACATATGGCTACACCTTC.

The chain employs TRBV10-3 and TRBJ1-2; D perhaps matches TRBD1 (5 bases). V was pared by 2 bases and J by 5 bases, with 15 bases between. CDR1 is ENHRY and CDR2 is SYGVKD in the germline V gene. There are 15 residues in the CDR3. CDR3 DNA sequence: TGTGCCATCAGTGAGGGGGCCGGCGGCTTATATGGCTACACCTTC. Translating gives CAISEGAGGLYGYTF.

The rearrangement joins TRBV2 to TRBJ2-3; 12 nucleotides agree with TRBD2. The J segment lost 3 bases and the V segment lost 5 bases, leaving 6 bases of the junction unmatched. Germline-derived CDR1 and CDR2 are SNHLY and FYNNEI. The CDR3 runs 16 residues. The CDR3 bases are TGTGCCAGCAGTCCTCGGACTAGCGGGGTTACAGATACGCAGTATTTT. Its translation is CASSPRTSGVTDTQYF.

This clone has more than one count but fewer than ten. The chain is built from TRBV28 and TRBJ1-2, with TRBD1 identical over 12 bases. CDR1 MDHEN and CDR2 SYDVKM come from the germline V gene. CDR3 length: 15 amino acids. With V trimmed by 4 bases and J by 6 bases, 6 bases remained unmatched. The CDR3 DNA reads TGTGCCAGCAGTTCTAGTGGGACAGGGGGCGATGGCTACACCTTC. Protein sequence: CASSSSGTGGDGYTF.